This is a list of T cell receptor beta chains from one sample in a study of Tregs in tolerant kidney transplant recipients. Here immunoSEQ multiplex PCR was the method, and the copy in TCRdb shows in-frame clones only, minus some. The sample shows about 110,000 clones, 90% of them seen only once. The specimen was CD4+ T cells from blood, collected before the transplant. Receptor source: a human donor who received a combined kidney and bone marrow transplant. Each CDR3 is given with its conserved first and last residue. A D gene is named only where the DNA matches it firmly.

D,V,J,CDR3
NA,TRBV19,TRBJ1-2,CASSTTWYGNYGYTF
TRBD1,TRBV6-6,TRBJ2-3,CASRSGGGADTQYF
TRBD2,TRBV11-2,TRBJ2-1,CASSRLTSGGDNEQFF
NA,TRBV5-4,TRBJ2-5,CASTTGYQQETQYF
NA,TRBV7-9,TRBJ1-3,CASSLELVSSGNTIYF
TRBD2,TRBV5-4,TRBJ2-3,CASSWRGGTDTQYF
TRBD2,TRBV15,TRBJ2-3,CATSRLAGGSRRADTQYF
TRBD2,TRBV28,TRBJ2-1,CASSLRGRAHNEQFF
TRBD1,TRBV6-5,TRBJ2-3,CASCRDRESDTQYF
TRBD1,TRBV29-1,TRBJ1-4,CSVRGWDRVNEKLFF
NA,TRBV7-2,TRBJ2-3,CASSFGSWGTDTQYF
NA,TRBV11-2,TRBJ2-7,CASSLDLGIEAQYF
NA,TRBV10-1,TRBJ2-6,CATKLGANVLTF
NA,TRBV28,TRBJ1-2,CASSGAQGGYTF
NA,TRBV19,TRBJ1-5,CASSIVGTWGQPQHF
NA,TRBV28,TRBJ1-2,CASTLFGRARGYTF
NA,TRBV14,TRBJ2-3,CASSWGTLADTQYF
TRBD2,TRBV27,TRBJ2-3,CASSLRALAGGPSDTQYF